These T cell receptor beta chains were read from a single sample in a study of T cells after yellow fever vaccination. From the 5' RACE reads, TCRdb called clonotypes with MiXCR, one entry per CDR3 protein. This sample has about 320,000 distinct CDR3 sequences, with over 3.5% found just once. This material consisted of PBMCs, taken 15 days after the yellow fever booster vaccination. These receptors originate from a man aged 18 to 35 who received the YFV17D yellow fever vaccine. Each CDR3 is given with its conserved first and last residue. Expanded clones get a size class; other rows say once, few or many, or leave the size out.

V gene | clone size | CDR3 protein
TRBV4-3 | NA | CASSHDSITDTQYF
TRBV7-8 | many | CASSSYGNTYEQYF
TRBV20-1 | NA | CSASYRDFNNEQFF
TRBV4-3 | many | CASSHTRTGGWSGGLFF
TRBV5-1 | few | CASSLERGTYEQYF
TRBV18 | NA | CATTTGSGRHVSEQYF
TRBV6-2/TRBV6-3 | many | CASNFAGPMGTQYF
TRBV15 | few | CATSRDMGAHQPQHF
TRBV18 | NA | CASSLGTGKANTGAFF
TRBV19 | few | CASSFYSGGTDTQYF
TRBV6-6 | many | CASKEGGKETQYF
TRBV5-1 | NA | CASSSQGTDEAFF
TRBV15 | NA | CATSRDLLTEAFF
TRBV12-3/TRBV12-4 | few | CASSLPGQGSPGNTIYF
TRBV5-1 | many | CASSLRGPIDTQYF